This TCR beta chain was sequenced for a study of identical twins. Only healthy Caucasians were included as donors. This clonotype was recorded at least ten times. Its antigen is still unknown. MiXCR, applied by TCRdb to the 5' RACE reads, yields one record per CDR3 protein. The table has roughly 570,000 distinct CDR3 sequences, nearly 10% seen once. This CDR3 is built from 16 residues. The junction had 16 bases not matched to a gene; V was cut back by 5 bases and J by 9 bases. Study-wide points: Memory repertoires lacked the insertion deficit that abundant cord blood beta clonotypes showed. Invariant MAIT and iNKT cells could partly confound zero-insertion analyses.

The same data also contributed to another study, on yellow fever vaccine responses in identical twins.

Specimen: PBMCs. This clonotype was sampled from a woman under 30 in good health. The rearrangement joins TRBV12-3 or TRBV12-4 to TRBJ2-1, with 7 bases lining up with TRBD2. CDR3 DNA: TGTGCCAGCAGTCCGGTGACTAGCCTCTTTTTGGGTGAGCAGTTCTTC. It encodes CASSPVTSLFLGEQFF.